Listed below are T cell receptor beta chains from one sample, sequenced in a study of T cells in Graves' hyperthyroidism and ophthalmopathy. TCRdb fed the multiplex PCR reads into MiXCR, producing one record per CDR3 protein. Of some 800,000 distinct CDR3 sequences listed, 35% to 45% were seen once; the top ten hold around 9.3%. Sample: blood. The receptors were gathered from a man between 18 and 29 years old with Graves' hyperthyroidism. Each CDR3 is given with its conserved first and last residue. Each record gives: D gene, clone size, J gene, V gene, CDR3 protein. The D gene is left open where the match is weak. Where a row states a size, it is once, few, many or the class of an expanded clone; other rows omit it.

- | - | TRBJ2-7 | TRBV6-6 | CASSYSAHMENEQYF
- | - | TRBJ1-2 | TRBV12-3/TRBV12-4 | CASSLTQTYGYTF
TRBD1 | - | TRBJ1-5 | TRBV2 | CASRRETGGNQPQHF
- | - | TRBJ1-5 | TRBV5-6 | CASSRWGRSIQPQHF
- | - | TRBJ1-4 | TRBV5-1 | CASSPVGGEKLFF
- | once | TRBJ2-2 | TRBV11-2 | CASGRSSEGELFF
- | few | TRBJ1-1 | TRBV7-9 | CASSQDPRTGETNTEAFF
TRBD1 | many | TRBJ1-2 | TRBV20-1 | CSASVQGAYYGYTF
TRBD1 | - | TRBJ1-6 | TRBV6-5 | CASSSRQGNSPLHF
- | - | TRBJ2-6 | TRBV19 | CASSIGGAAKAF
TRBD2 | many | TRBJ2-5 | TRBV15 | CATSRGGLVETQYF
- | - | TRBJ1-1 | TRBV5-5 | CASSLGGTWSTEAFF
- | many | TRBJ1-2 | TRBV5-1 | CASSLGRIGYTF
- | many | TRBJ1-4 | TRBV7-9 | CASSWGETNEKLFF
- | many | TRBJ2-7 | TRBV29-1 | CSAADGLYEQYF
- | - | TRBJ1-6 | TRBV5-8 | CASSSPSYNSPLHF
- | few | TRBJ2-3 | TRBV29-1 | CSVDSTDTQYF
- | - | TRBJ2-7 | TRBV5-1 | CASSSDRLYEQYF
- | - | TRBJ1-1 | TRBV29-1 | CSVGEGGPNTEAFF
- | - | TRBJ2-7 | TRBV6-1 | CASSYVRGGYEQYF
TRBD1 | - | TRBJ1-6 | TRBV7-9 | CASSFAGQGANSPLHF